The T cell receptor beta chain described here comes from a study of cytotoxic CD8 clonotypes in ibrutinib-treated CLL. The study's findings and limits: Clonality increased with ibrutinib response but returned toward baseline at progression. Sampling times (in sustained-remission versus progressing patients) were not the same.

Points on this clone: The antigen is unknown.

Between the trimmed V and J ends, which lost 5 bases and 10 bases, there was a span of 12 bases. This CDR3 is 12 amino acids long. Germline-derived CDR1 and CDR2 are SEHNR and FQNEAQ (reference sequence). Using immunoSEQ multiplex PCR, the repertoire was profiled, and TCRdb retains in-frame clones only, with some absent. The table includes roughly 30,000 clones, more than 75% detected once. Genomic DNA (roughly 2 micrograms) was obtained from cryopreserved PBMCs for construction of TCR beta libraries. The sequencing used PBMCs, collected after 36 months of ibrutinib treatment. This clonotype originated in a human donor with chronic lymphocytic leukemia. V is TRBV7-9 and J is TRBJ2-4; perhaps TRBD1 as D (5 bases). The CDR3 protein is CASSEDSPIQYF. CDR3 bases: TGTGCCAGCAGCGAAGACAGTCCAATTCAGTACTTC.